A single TCR beta chain is shown here with its context. Its specificity is not known. Sample time point: cycle 4 day 1 (C4D1), after 6 weeks of nivolumab. Each and every patient relapsed after autologous stem cell transplantation, and patients got differing brentuximab vedotin exposure. The data are from a study of PD-1 blockade in classical Hodgkin lymphoma. Study-wide context: Patients were infused with nivolumab 3 mg/kg every 2 weeks. General study results and limits: Baseline TCR diversity was reportedly lower in newly diagnosed patients than healthy donors. Lower baseline TCR diversity marked trial partial responders and progressors. Significantly greater TCR diversity emerged by C4D1 in CD4+ cells but not CD8+ cells.

TCRdb's copy holds only in-frame clones and misses some; the assay was immunoSEQ multiplex PCR. Among over 60,000 clones listed, less than 95% were seen once. Germline CDR1 SGHTA, CDR2 FQGTGA. The CDR3 runs to 12 residues. Trimming shortened V by 1 base and J by 6 bases, and 3 bases separated the two germline ends. Here the sequenced sample was peripheral blood mononuclear cells (PBMCs), taken before the fourth cycle of nivolumab. This sequence originates from a human donor with classical Hodgkin lymphoma. J is TRBJ2-2 and V is TRBV7-3, with D uncertain. The CDR3 coding sequence is TGTGCCAGCAGCTTAATGGCCGGGGAGCTGTTTTTT. The encoded protein is CASSLMAGELFF.